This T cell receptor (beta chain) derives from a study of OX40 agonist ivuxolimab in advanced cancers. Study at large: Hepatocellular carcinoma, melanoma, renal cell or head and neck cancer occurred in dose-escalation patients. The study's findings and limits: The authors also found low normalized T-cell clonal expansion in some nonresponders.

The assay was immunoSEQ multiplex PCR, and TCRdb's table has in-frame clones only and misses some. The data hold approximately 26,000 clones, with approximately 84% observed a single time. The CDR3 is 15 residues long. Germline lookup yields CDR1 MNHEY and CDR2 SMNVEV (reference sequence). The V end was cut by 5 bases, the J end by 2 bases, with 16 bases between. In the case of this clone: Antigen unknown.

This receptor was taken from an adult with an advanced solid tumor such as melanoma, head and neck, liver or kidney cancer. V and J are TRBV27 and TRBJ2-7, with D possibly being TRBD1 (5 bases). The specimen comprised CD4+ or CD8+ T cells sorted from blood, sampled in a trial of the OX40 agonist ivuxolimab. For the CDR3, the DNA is TGTGCCAGCAGTCCGCAGGGCGCGCCCCCCTACGAGCAGTACTTC. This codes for CASSPQGAPPYEQYF.